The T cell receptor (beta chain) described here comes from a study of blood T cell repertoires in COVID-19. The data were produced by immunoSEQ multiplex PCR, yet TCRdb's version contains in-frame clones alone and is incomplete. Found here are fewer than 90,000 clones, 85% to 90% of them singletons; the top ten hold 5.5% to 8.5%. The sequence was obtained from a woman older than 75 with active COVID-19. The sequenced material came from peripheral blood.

CDR3 sequence reads: CASRGLADQETQYF. The CDR3 bases are TGTGCCAGCAGGGGACTAGCGGACCAAGAGACCCAGTACTTC. This chain links TRBV27 with TRBJ2-5; 11 bases line up with TRBD2. Trimming removed 6 bases from V and 0 bases from J; junction bases left unmatched: 0. This CDR3 spans 14 amino acids. Germline CDR1 and CDR2: MNHEY and SMNVEV (reference sequence).